This T cell receptor beta chain was identified during a study of STAT5B mutations in CD4+ large granular lymphocyte leukemia. Study details: The CDR3 'QG' motif was associated with a particular HLA allele among healthy donors.

This CDR3 is built from 14 residues. Germline CDR1 reads SGHNT; CDR2 reads YYREEE (reference sequence). V lost 4 bases and J lost 6, with 15 bases in between. The survey-level immunoSEQ assay was used. Sequencing used immunoSEQ multiplex PCR; TCRdb keeps in-frame clones, though not all of them. Among about 30,000 clones listed, around 74% were seen once. Material: CD4+ T cells from blood buffy coats. This clonotype was sampled from a human donor in good health. The chain uses TRBV5-4 and TRBJ2-3; the D gene could be TRBD1 or TRBD2 (5 bases each). CDR3 loop: CASSADTGADTQYF. In DNA, the CDR3 is TGTGCCAGCAGCGCAGACACCGGGGCGGATACGCAGTATTTT.